The 13 T cell receptor beta chains reported below all come from one sample, sequenced in a study of tumor-infiltrating lymphocytes in primary liver carcinoma. Production of TCR beta cDNA used 400 to 650 ng total RNA together with a constant-region primer. Slightly modified ARM-PCR served as the procedure for the TCR beta libraries. These libraries came from three rounds of nested multiplex PCR. Each of the first two PCR rounds ran roughly 10 cycles with TRBV1-TRBV30 forward and C-beta reverse primers. From the multiplex PCR reads, TCRdb called clonotypes with MiXCR, one entry per CDR3 protein. Counted here are around 210,000 distinct CDR3 sequences, approximately 64% occurring once; the ten biggest clones make up under 7.5%. RNA was extracted from whole blood without cell sorting, alongside germline DNA. The specimen was peripheral blood. Every receptor here comes from a woman between 55 and 75 years old with primary liver carcinoma and hepatitis B virus infection.

On this clonotype: Possible read error: a much larger clone is one base away. CDR3 DNA sequence: TGTGCCAGCAGTAAAACTAGCGGGTGCACAGATACGCAGTATTTT. This sequence encodes CASSKTSGCTDTQYF. J is TRBJ2-3 and V is TRBV6-1; 9 bases map to TRBD2. The V gene's germline CDR1 is MNHNS and CDR2 SASEGT. CDR3 length: 15 amino acids. Trimming cost V 5 bases and J 1 base; bases outside gene matches: 4.

Points on this clonotype: A much larger clone sits a single nucleotide away, making a read error possible. Since no conserved phenylalanine or tryptophan closes the CDR3, a read error is the likely cause. The V gene is TRBV6-2 or TRBV6-3, the J gene TRBJ2-7, with 15 positions matching TRBD2. This CDR3 contains 16 residues. J was trimmed by 2 bases and V by 5 bases; bases with no gene match: 4. CDR1 and CDR2 (germline): MNHEY, SVGEGT. CDR3 region: CASSRTSGRVTYEQYI. As DNA, the CDR3 is TGTGCCAGCAGTAGGACTAGCGGGAGGGTTACCTACGAGCAGTACATC.

On this clonotype: The conserved phenylalanine or tryptophan normally closing the CDR3 is absent here, so this likely arose from a read error. The chain employs TRBV6-2 or TRBV6-3 and TRBJ2-5; tentative D call: TRBD1 (6 bases). CDR3 length equals 13 residues. Per the germline V gene, CDR1 is MNHEY and CDR2 is SVGEGT. In DNA, the CDR3 is TGTGCCATCCAGGGGCGGGTGCAAGCGACCCAGTACTAC. It specifies CAIQGRVQATQYY.

Comments on this clonotype: This is likely a read error, given that the CDR3 carries no conserved phenylalanine or tryptophan at its end. The gene calls are TRBV5-1 and TRBJ2-7; 12 bases are a match to TRBD1. The germline V gene has CDR1 SGHRS and CDR2 YFSETQ. The CDR3 runs to 14 residues. With V trimmed by 5 bases and J by 8 bases, 8 bases remained unmatched. The CDR3 DNA reads TGCGCCAGCAGGGGACAGGGGGCCCCTCTTAAGCAGTACCTC. It specifies CASRGQGAPLKQYL.

Comment on this clonotype: The junction does not match germline at one end; this may be a read error. V gene TRBV6-1 combines with J gene TRBJ2-4; D is possibly TRBD2 (5 bases). Germline-derived CDR1 and CDR2 are MNHNS and SASEGT. The CDR3 runs to 19 residues. Here the CDR3 DNA reads TGTGCCAACATTGAAGAGGCAAGCGGAAGGACCAGCGCCAAAAACGTTCAGTACTTC. This encodes CANIEEASGRTSAKNVQYF.

In its sample, this clonotype was seen a few times. This chain joins TRBV28 and TRBJ2-7, with D perhaps matching TRBD1 (6 bases). This CDR3 is 14 amino acids long. The V end was cut by 3 bases, the J end by 5 bases, with 14 bases between. In germline, CDR1 is MDHEN, CDR2 SYDVKM. The CDR3 region has the DNA TGTGCCAGCAGTTTCATGGCAGGGGATAACGAGCAGTACTTC. Its protein product is CASSFMAGDNEQYF.

Turning to this clonotype: The junction shows a germline mismatch at one end, possibly a read error. J is TRBJ2-5 and V is TRBV11-2; D might be TRBD1 or TRBD2, each matching 5 bases. CDR1 is SGHAT, CDR2 FQNNGV, per germline. This CDR3 spans 15 amino acids. The CDR3 coding sequence is TGTGCCAGCAGCTTCAAGCCGGGACCACAAGAGACCCAATACTTC. Translating gives CASSFKPGPQETQYF. Looking up the rest from reference TRBV11-2 and TRBJ2-5 gives the full variable domain: EAGVAQSPRYKIIEKRQSVAFWCNPISGHATLYWYQQILGQGPKLLIQFQNNGVVDDSQLPKDRFSAERLKGVDSTLKIQPAKLEDSAVYLCASSFKPGPQETQYFGPGTRLLVL.

The sample holds many counts of this clonotype. CDR3 nucleotides: TGTGCCAGCAGTGACACCGGGACGGCACTGGGAGAGCAGTACTTC. Protein product: CASSDTGTALGEQYF. The chain recombines TRBV6-1 with TRBJ2-7; D possibly matches TRBD1 or TRBD2 (5 bases each). This CDR3 has 15 amino acids. With 3 bases removed from V and 7 bases from J, the gap between germline ends came to 19 bases. Germline V gene lookup returns CDR1 MNHNS and CDR2 SASEGT.

In the case of this clonotype: One base away lies a much larger clone, so this may be a sequencing read error. This chain joins TRBV6-5 and TRBJ2-7; TRBD1 agrees at 7 bases. Germline CDR1 reads MNHEY; CDR2 reads SVGAGI. This CDR3 is 12 amino acids long. After removal of 6 bases from V and 3 bases from J, the junction contained 2 bases not matched to a gene. The CDR3 here is CASRGQSYEQYF. CDR3 coding DNA: TGTGCCAGCAGGGGACAGAGCTACGAGCAGTACTTC.

The J gene is TRBJ1-2, the V gene TRBV11-2; 9 bases are a match to TRBD1. V was pared by 0 bases and J by 8 bases, with 10 bases of the junction left unmatched. Per germline, CDR1 SGHAT and CDR2 FQNNGV. The CDR3 spans 16 residues. The CDR3 DNA reads as TGTGCCAGCAGCTTAGATCGTGGACAGGGGCGGGACGGCTACACCTTC. Its translation is CASSLDRGQGRDGYTF. Supplemented by reference TRBV11-2 and TRBJ1-2, the full variable domain reads EAGVAQSPRYKIIEKRQSVAFWCNPISGHATLYWYQQILGQGPKLLIQFQNNGVVDDSQLPKDRFSAERLKGVDSTLKIQPAKLEDSAVYLCASSLDRGQGRDGYTFGSGTRLTVV.

This rearrangement joins TRBV5-4 to TRBJ2-7; TRBD1 matches at 12 bases. The CDR3 length is 16 residues. The J segment lost 7 bases and the V segment lost 4 bases, leaving 12 bases of the junction unmatched. CDR1 SGHNT and CDR2 YYREEE come from the germline V gene (reference sequence). CDR3 sequence reads: CASSPEWGQGAREQYF. DNA of the CDR3: TGTGCCAGCAGCCCCGAATGGGGACAGGGGGCGAGGGAGCAGTACTTC. The full variable domain, rest sourced from reference TRBV5-4 and TRBJ2-7, is ETGVTQSPTHLIKTRGQQVTLRCSSQSGHNTVSWYQQALGQGPQFIFQYYREEENGRGNFPPRFSGLQFPNYSSELNVNALELDDSALYLCASSPEWGQGAREQYFGPGTRLTVT.

J is TRBJ2-1 and V is TRBV11-2, with TRBD2 matching 7 bases. Trimming removed 3 bases from V and 6 bases from J; junction bases left unmatched: 8. This CDR3 spans 15 amino acids. Per the germline V gene, CDR1 is SGHAT and CDR2 is FQNNGV. The CDR3 sequence: CASSFSGPLVNEQFF. DNA of the CDR3: TGTGCCAGCAGCTTTAGCGGGCCACTCGTCAATGAGCAGTTCTTC.

Regarding this clonotype: Sequence at one end of the junction differs from germline and may be a read error. This sequence joins TRBV7-8 and TRBJ1-4; maybe TRBD1 (5 bases). The CDR3 is 16 residues long. Germline CDR1 and CDR2: SGHVS and FQNEAQ. CDR3 nucleotides: TGTGCCAACAGCTTAGGGGCCGGGCCGCATAATGAAAAACTGTTTTTT. This sequence encodes CANSLGAGPHNEKLFF.